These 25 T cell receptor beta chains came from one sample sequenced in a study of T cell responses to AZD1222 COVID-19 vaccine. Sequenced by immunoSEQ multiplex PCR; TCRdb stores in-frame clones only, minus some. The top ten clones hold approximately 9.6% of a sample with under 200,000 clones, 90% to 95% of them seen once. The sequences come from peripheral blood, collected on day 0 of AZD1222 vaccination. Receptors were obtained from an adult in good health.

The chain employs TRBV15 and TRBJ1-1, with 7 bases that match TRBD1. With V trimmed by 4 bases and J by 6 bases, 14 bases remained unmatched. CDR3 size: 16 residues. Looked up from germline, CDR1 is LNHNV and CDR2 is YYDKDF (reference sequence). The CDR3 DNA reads TGTGCCACCAGCAAACCCCCAGGGGGATTGATCTCTGAAGCTTTCTTT. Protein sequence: CATSKPPGGLISEAFF.

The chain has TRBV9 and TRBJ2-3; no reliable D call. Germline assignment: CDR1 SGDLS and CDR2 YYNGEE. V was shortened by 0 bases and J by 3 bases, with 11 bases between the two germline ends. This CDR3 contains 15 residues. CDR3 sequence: CASSVGGAITDTQYF. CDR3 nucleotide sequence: TGTGCCAGCAGCGTAGGAGGAGCGATAACAGATACGCAGTATTTT.

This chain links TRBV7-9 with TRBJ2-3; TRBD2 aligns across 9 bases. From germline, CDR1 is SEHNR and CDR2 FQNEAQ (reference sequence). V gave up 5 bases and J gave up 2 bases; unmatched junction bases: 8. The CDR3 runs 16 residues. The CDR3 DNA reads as TGTGCCAGCAGCCCTCGGGCGGGGGGGAACACAGATACGCAGTATTTT. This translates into CASSPRAGGNTDTQYF.

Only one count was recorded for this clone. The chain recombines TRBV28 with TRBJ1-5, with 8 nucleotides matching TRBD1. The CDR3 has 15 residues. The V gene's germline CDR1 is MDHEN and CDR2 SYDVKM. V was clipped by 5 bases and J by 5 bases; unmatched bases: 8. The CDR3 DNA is TGTGCCAGCAGTCTAATCGACAGGGGCCATCAGCCCCAGCATTTT. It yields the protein CASSLIDRGHQPQHF.

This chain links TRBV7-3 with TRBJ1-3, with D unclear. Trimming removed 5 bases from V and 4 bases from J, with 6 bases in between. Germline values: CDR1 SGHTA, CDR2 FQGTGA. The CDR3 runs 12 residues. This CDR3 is CASSPGGNTIYF. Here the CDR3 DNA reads TGTGCCAGCAGCCCTGGGGGAAACACCATATATTTT.

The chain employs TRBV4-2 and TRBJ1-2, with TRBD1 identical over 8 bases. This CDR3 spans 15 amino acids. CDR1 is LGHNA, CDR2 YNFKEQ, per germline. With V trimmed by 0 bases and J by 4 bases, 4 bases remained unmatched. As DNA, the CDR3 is TGTGCCAGCAGCCAAGACTGGACAGGGAGCTATGGCTACACCTTC. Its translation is CASSQDWTGSYGYTF.

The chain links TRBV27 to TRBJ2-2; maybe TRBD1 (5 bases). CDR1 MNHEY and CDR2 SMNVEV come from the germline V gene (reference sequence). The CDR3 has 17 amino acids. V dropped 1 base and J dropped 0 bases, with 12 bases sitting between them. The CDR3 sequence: CASSLYSGHPNTGELFF. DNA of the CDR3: TGTGCCAGCAGTTTATACTCAGGACATCCGAACACCGGGGAGCTGTTTTTT.

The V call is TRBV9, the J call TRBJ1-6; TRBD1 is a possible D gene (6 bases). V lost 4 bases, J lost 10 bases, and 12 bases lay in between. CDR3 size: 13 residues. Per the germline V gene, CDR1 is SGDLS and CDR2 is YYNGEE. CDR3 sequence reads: CASSSAQGSPLHF. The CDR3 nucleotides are TGTGCCAGCAGCTCAGCACAGGGATCACCCCTCCACTTT. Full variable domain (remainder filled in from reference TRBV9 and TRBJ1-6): DSGVTQTPKHLITATGQRVTLRCSPRSGDLSVYWYQQSLDQGLQFLIQYYNGEERAKGNILERFSAQQFPDLHSELNLSSLELGDSALYFCASSSAQGSPLHFGNGTRLTVT.

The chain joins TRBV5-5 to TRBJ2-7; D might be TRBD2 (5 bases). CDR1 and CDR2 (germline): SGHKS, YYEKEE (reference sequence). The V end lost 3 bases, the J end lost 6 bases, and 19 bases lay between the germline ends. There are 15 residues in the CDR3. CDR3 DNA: TGTGCCAGCAGCTCGTATCCGTCACTAGATAGCGAGCAGTACTTC. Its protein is CASSSYPSLDSEQYF.

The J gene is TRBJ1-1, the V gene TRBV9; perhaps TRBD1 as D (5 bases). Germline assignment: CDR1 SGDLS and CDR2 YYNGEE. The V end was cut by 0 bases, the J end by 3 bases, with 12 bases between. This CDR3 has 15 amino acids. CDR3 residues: CASSVGYLGDTEAFF. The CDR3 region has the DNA TGTGCCAGCAGCGTAGGGTACCTGGGGGACACTGAAGCTTTCTTT.

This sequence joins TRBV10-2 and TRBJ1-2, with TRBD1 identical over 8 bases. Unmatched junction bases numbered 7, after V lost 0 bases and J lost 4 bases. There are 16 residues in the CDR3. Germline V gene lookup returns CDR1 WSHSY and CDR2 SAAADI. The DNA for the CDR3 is TGCGCCAGCAGTGAGTCGAGGGCAGGGGGCAGCTATGGCTACACCTTC. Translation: CASSESRAGGSYGYTF.

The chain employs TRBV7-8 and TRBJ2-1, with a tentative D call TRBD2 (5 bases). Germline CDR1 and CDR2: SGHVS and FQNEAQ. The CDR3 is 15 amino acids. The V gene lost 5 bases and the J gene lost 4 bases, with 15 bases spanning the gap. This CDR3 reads CASSPKGVLYNEQFF. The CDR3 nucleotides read TGTGCCAGCAGCCCTAAGGGAGTCCTTTACAATGAGCAGTTCTTC. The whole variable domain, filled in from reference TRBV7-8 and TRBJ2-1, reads GAGVSQSPRYKVAKRGQDVALRCDPISGHVSLFWYQQALGQGPEFLTYFQNEAQLDKSGLPSDRFFAERPEGSVSTLKIQRTQQEDSAVYLCASSPKGVLYNEQFFGPGTRLTVL.

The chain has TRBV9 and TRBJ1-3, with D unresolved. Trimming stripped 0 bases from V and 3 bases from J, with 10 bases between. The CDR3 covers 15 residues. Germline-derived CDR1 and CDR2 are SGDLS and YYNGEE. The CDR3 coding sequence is TGTGCCAGCAGCGTAGCCCCAGGATATGGAAACACCATATATTTT. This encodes CASSVAPGYGNTIYF.

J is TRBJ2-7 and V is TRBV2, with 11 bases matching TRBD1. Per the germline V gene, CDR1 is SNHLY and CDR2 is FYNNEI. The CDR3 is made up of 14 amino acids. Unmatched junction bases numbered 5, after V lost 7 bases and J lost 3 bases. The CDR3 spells CASIWGTGGYEQYF. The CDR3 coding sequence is TGTGCCAGCATCTGGGGGACAGGGGGCTACGAGCAGTACTTC.

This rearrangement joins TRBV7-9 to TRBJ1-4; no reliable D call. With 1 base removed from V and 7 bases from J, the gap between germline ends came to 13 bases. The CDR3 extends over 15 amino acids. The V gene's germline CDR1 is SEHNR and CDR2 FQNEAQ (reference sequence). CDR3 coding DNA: TGTGCCAGCAGCTTAGGGGTCGGTGCGAGTGAAAAACTGTTTTTT. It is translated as CASSLGVGASEKLFF.

The CDR3: CASSSRRGGNQPQHF. In DNA, the CDR3 is TGTGCCAGTAGTAGCCGCCGGGGAGGCAATCAGCCCCAGCATTTT. The chain combines TRBV19 with TRBJ1-5; no clear D gene. CDR3 length equals 15 residues. V lost 4 bases to trimming and J lost 2 bases, with 12 bases between them. Germline values: CDR1 LNHDA, CDR2 SQIVND (reference sequence).

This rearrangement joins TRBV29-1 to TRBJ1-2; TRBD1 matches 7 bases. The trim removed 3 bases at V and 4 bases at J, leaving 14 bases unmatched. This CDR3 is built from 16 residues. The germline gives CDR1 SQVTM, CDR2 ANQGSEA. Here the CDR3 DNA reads TGCAGCGTTGACGGGGTTGGAACAGGGGTTCCCTATGGCTACACCTTC. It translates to CSVDGVGTGVPYGYTF. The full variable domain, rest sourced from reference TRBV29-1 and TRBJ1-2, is SAVISQKPSRDICQRGTSLTIQCQVDSQVTMMFWYRQQPGQSLTLIATANQGSEATYESGFVIDKFPISRPNLTFSTLTVSNMSPEDSSIYLCSVDGVGTGVPYGYTFGSGTRLTVV.

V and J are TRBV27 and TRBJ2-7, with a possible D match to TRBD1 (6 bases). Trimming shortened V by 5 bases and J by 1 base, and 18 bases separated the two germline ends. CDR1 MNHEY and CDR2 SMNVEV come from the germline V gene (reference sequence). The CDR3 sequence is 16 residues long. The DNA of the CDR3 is TGTGCCAGCAGTCCCACGGGACAATATCTTTCCTACGAGCAGTACTTC. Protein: CASSPTGQYLSYEQYF.

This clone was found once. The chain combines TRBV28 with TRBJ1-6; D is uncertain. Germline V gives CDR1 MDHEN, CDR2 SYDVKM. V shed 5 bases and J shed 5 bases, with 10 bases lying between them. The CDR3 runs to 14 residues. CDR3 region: CASSLTVDNSPLHF. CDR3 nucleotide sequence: TGTGCCAGCAGTCTTACTGTCGATAATTCACCCCTCCACTTT.

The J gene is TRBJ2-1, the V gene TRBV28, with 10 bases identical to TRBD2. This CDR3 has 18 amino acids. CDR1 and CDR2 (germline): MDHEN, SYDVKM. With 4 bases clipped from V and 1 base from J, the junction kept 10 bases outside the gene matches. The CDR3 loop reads CASSSPAGGVSSYNEQFF. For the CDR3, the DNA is TGTGCCAGCAGTTCCCCAGCGGGAGGGGTATCATCCTACAATGAGCAGTTCTTC.

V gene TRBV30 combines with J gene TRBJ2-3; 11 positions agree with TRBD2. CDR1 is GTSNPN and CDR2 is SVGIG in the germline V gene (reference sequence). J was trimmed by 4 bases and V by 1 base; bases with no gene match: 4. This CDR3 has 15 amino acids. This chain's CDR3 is CAWSGGSGRADTQYF. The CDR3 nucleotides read TGTGCCTGGAGTGGGGGTAGCGGGAGGGCAGATACGCAGTATTTT.

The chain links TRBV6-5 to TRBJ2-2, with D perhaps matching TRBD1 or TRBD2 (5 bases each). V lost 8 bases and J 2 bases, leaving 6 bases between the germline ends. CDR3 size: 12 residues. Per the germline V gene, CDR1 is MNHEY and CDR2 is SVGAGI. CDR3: CASGTNTGELFF. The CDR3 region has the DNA TGTGCCAGCGGGACCAACACCGGGGAGCTGTTTTTT.

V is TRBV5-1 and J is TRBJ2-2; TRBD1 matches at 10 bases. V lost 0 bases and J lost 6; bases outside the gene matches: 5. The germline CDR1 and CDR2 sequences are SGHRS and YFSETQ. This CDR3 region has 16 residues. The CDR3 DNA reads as TGCGCCAGCAGCTTGGCCGGGACAGGGGTGTCCGGGGAGCTGTTTTTT. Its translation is CASSLAGTGVSGELFF.

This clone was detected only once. The CDR3 DNA follows: TGCGCCAGCAGCTTGTGGGGGACAGGTGACACCGGGGAGCTGTTTTTT. Translating it yields CASSLWGTGDTGELFF. The gene calls are TRBV5-1 and TRBJ2-2, with 8 bases fitting TRBD1. In germline, CDR1 is SGHRS, CDR2 YFSETQ. The CDR3 runs 16 residues. The J segment lost 3 bases and the V segment lost 1 base, leaving 5 bases of the junction unmatched. Full variable domain (missing parts from reference TRBV5-1 and TRBJ2-2): KAGVTQTPRYLIKTRGQQVTLSCSPISGHRSVSWYQQTPGQGLQFLFEYFSETQRNKGNFPGRFSGRQFSNSRSEMNVSTLELGDSALYLCASSLWGTGDTGELFFGEGSRLTVL.

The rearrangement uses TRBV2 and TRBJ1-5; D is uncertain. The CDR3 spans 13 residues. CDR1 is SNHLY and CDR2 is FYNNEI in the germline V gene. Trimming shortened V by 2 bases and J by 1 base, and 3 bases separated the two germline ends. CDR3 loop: CASSETSNQPQHF. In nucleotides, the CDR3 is TGTGCCAGCAGTGAAACCAGCAATCAGCCCCAGCATTTT.